The entry that follows covers one T cell receptor (beta chain) sequence. Its target is unknown. This specimen belongs to a study of cytomegalovirus exposure and HLA in healthy donors. General study results and limits: As a later analysis revealed, most CMV-associated TCR beta chains appeared HLA-restricted. Using a false discovery rate of 0.05, a later analysis showed that 15,000 to 20,000 TCR beta sequences were associated with HLA alleles. The analysis excluded some indistinguishable V segments, including TRBV6-2 and TRBV6-3.

Primers included in the PCR were 60 Vbeta and 13 Jbeta primers. Sequencing used immunoSEQ multiplex PCR; TCRdb keeps in-frame clones, though not all of them. Of 120,000 or so clones listed, approximately 84% are singletons. Likely unrecorded immune exposures existed in these nominally healthy donors. This CDR3 contains 12 residues. CDR1 and CDR2 from the germline V gene are SQVTM and ANQGSEA. Trimming pared 6 bases from V and 0 bases from J, leaving 9 bases between. J is TRBJ2-7 and V is TRBV29-1; D is unclear. The sample taken for sequencing was PBMCs. The clonotype comes from a man aged 35-49 years in good health and CMV-seronegative. The CDR3 spells CSVAKSSYEQYF. The CDR3 coding sequence is TGCAGCGTGGCAAAAAGCTCCTACGAGCAGTACTTC.